A single sample gave rise to the 22 T cell receptor beta chains below, sequenced in a study of T cell clones after liver transplantation. The repertoire was sequenced with immunoSEQ multiplex PCR; TCRdb's copy has only in-frame clones and lacks some. Among roughly 70,000 clones listed, about four fifths were seen once. Sequenced material: CD4+ T cells from blood, taken before liver transplant. The source of these receptors is a human donor who received a liver transplant.

The gene calls are TRBV2 and TRBJ1-3; the D gene is possibly TRBD1 (5 bases). Trimming removed 7 bases from V and 0 bases from J, with 10 bases in between. The CDR3 has 14 residues. Germline V gene lookup returns CDR1 SNHLY and CDR2 FYNNEI. The CDR3 protein is CASTRQLSGNTIYF. In nucleotides, the CDR3 is TGTGCCAGCACCCGACAGCTCTCTGGAAACACCATATATTTT.

The chain is built from TRBV9 and TRBJ2-1; D is perhaps TRBD1 (6 bases). The CDR3 runs 15 residues. Germline lookup yields CDR1 SGDLS and CDR2 YYNGEE. V gave up 0 bases and J gave up 4 bases, with 11 bases separating them. The CDR3 bases are TGTGCCAGCAGCGTAGCAGGGGCCCTATACAATGAGCAGTTCTTC. This encodes CASSVAGALYNEQFF.

This chain uses TRBV6-6 with TRBJ1-2; TRBD1 is a possible D gene (6 bases). V was cut by 0 bases and J by 10 bases, with 9 bases left in between. This CDR3 spans 12 amino acids. The germline V gene has CDR1 MNHNY and CDR2 SVGAGI (reference sequence). This chain's CDR3 is CASSYSTGSYTF. The CDR3 DNA is TGTGCCAGCAGTTACTCGACAGGCTCCTACACCTTC.

The gene calls are TRBV5-6 and TRBJ1-1; D is unresolved. The CDR3 sequence is 15 residues long. Trimming shortened V by 1 base and J by 4 bases, and 14 bases separated the two germline ends. Germline V CDR1 and CDR2: SGHDT, YYEEEE. CDR3: CASSLKGPWGTEAFF. The CDR3 DNA is TGTGCCAGCAGCTTGAAGGGCCCTTGGGGCACTGAAGCTTTCTTT.

This clone appeared a single time. This chain joins TRBV4-1 and TRBJ1-2, with D maybe TRBD1 (6 bases). Germline V gives CDR1 MGHRA, CDR2 YSYEKL. Trimming removed 4 bases from V and 7 bases from J, with 28 bases in between. CDR3 length: 18 amino acids. The CDR3 protein is CASSRLTGALEGVSGYTF. CDR3 coding DNA: TGCGCCAGCAGCCGCCTGACAGGTGCCCTAGAAGGTGTAAGTGGCTACACCTTC.

This clone was found a few times. The chain has TRBV7-9 and TRBJ1-1; no definite D call. CDR1 and CDR2 from the germline V gene are SEHNR and FQNEAQ (reference sequence). The CDR3 runs to 15 residues. The V gene lost 5 bases and the J gene lost 6 bases, with 19 bases spanning the gap. The CDR3 DNA reads TGTGCCAGCAGCCCACGGAACACCCGCGTCGCTGAAGCTTTCTTT. The encoded protein is CASSPRNTRVAEAFF.

This clone was counted a few times. CDR3 amino acids: CASSPQTASSYEQYF. CDR3 sequence (DNA): TGTGCCAGCTCACCTCAGACAGCGAGCTCCTACGAGCAGTACTTC. This sequence joins TRBV18 and TRBJ2-7; the D gene is possibly TRBD1 (5 bases). Trimming removed 3 bases at V and 0 bases at J, with 12 bases between. CDR1 and CDR2 from the germline V gene are KGHSH and LQKENI. This CDR3 has 15 residues.

This sequence joins TRBV18 and TRBJ2-1; a possible D gene is TRBD2 (6 bases). CDR1 and CDR2 from the germline V gene are KGHSH and LQKENI. The germline V and J ends were trimmed by 3 bases and 5 bases, with 17 bases remaining between them. The CDR3 has 16 amino acids. The CDR3 is CASSPRWGGTHNEQFF. The CDR3 coding sequence is TGTGCCAGCTCACCTCGTTGGGGCGGGACCCACAATGAGCAGTTCTTC. The variable domain in full, with the rest retrieved from reference TRBV18 and TRBJ2-1, is NAGVMQNPRHLVRRRGQEARLRCSPMKGHSHVYWYRQLPEEGLKFMVYLQKENIIDESGMPKERFSAEFPKEGPSILRIQQVVRGDSAAYFCASSPRWGGTHNEQFFGPGTRLTVL.

CDR3 sequence: CASSSPHHKETQYF. The CDR3 DNA reads as TGTGCCAGCAGTTCCCCTCACCATAAAGAGACCCAGTACTTC. The chain is built from TRBV6-6 and TRBJ2-5; no reliable D call. The germline V gene encodes CDR1 MNHNY and CDR2 SVGAGI (reference sequence). Trimming took 4 bases from V and 3 from J, leaving 12 bases between them. This CDR3 region has 14 residues.

The chain recombines TRBV10-3 with TRBJ1-5; TRBD1 is a possible D gene (6 bases). Germline lookup yields CDR1 ENHRY and CDR2 SYGVKD. The CDR3 has 14 residues. V was cut by 4 bases and J by 4 bases, with 11 bases left in between. The CDR3 DNA follows: TGTGCCATCAGTGCCACAGGGAATAATCAGCCCCAGCATTTT. Residues: CAISATGNNQPQHF.

The gene calls are TRBV10-3 and TRBJ2-1; D remains unclear. V was shortened by 5 bases and J by 5 bases, with 13 bases between the two germline ends. The germline gives CDR1 ENHRY, CDR2 SYGVKD. The CDR3 is 14 residues long. This chain's CDR3 is CAISPRSGNNEQFF. The DNA for the CDR3 is TGTGCCATCAGTCCTCGTTCAGGAAACAATGAGCAGTTCTTC.

This chain joins TRBV5-1 and TRBJ1-1, with D tentatively TRBD1 (5 bases). Germline values: CDR1 SGHRS, CDR2 YFSETQ. The CDR3 loop spans 14 amino acids. V shed 4 bases and J shed 4 bases, with 14 bases lying between them. The CDR3 reads CASSGRTGGTEAFF. The CDR3 DNA reads as TGCGCCAGCAGCGGGAGGACGGGGGGCACTGAAGCTTTCTTT.

The chain carries TRBV19 and TRBJ2-7, with TRBD1 matching over 9 bases. There are 15 residues in the CDR3. CDR1 is LNHDA, CDR2 SQIVND, per germline (reference sequence). V shed 6 bases, J shed 2 bases, and the junction held 8 bases outside the gene matches. This chain's CDR3 is CASSRSGTGTYEQYF. In nucleotides, the CDR3 is TGTGCCAGTAGCCGTTCCGGGACAGGGACCTACGAGCAGTACTTC. Looking up the rest from reference TRBV19 and TRBJ2-7 gives the full variable domain: DGGITQSPKYLFRKEGQNVTLSCEQNLNHDAMYWYRQDPGQGLRLIYYSQIVNDFQKGDIAEGYSVSREKKESFPLTVTSAQKNPTAFYLCASSRSGTGTYEQYFGPGTRLTVT.

Of note for this clone: The same CDR3 can be traced to other DNA sequences in this sample. V is TRBV18 and J is TRBJ2-1; D is undetermined. CDR3 size: 13 residues. The germline CDR1 and CDR2 sequences are KGHSH and LQKENI. V was cut by 1 base and J by 8 bases, with 9 bases left in between. CDR3 nucleotides: TGTGCCAGCTCACCACGAGGTTTCGATGAGCAGTTCTTC. This sequence encodes CASSPRGFDEQFF.

The rearrangement links TRBV9 to TRBJ1-1; 11 positions agree with TRBD1. Germline loops: CDR1 SGDLS, CDR2 YYNGEE. J lost 4 bases, V lost 0 bases, and 2 bases had no gene match. This CDR3 spans 15 amino acids. The CDR3, as DNA: TGTGCCAGCAGCGTAGAGGGACAGGGGGTCACTGAAGCTTTCTTT. It translates to CASSVEGQGVTEAFF.

The chain has TRBV9 and TRBJ2-7; no clear D gene. The CDR3 loop spans 14 amino acids. Trimming left V 0 bases short and J 0 bases short, with 7 bases between. Germline CDR1 is SGDLS and CDR2 is YYNGEE. CDR3 sequence: CASSVDGSSYEQYF. DNA for the CDR3: TGTGCCAGCAGCGTAGACGGCAGCTCCTACGAGCAGTACTTC.

This sequence joins TRBV28 and TRBJ1-2; D perhaps matches TRBD1 (6 bases). V dropped 7 bases and J dropped 5 bases, with 17 bases sitting between them. The CDR3 loop spans 14 amino acids. Per the germline V gene, CDR1 is MDHEN and CDR2 is SYDVKM. CDR3 region: CASISPGAGYGYTF. CDR3 DNA sequence: TGTGCCAGCATATCCCCGGGGGCAGGATATGGCTACACCTTC.

The CDR3 region is CASSPPLAGGWVAYNEQFF. The DNA of the CDR3 is TGTGCCAGCAGTCCCCCCCTAGCGGGAGGCTGGGTCGCCTACAATGAGCAGTTCTTC. This chain uses TRBV28 with TRBJ2-1, with TRBD2 matching over 11 bases. Germline CDR1 MDHEN, CDR2 SYDVKM. V lost 5 bases to trimming and J lost 2 bases; unmatched junction nucleotides: 14. The length of the CDR3 is 19 residues.

DNA of the CDR3: TGTGCCAGCAGTTTATCCCCTAATGAAGCTTTCTTT. Encoded protein: CASSLSPNEAFF. The rearrangement links TRBV28 to TRBJ1-1; D call uncertain. The germline V gene encodes CDR1 MDHEN and CDR2 SYDVKM. Trimming left V 1 base short and J 7 bases short, with 7 bases between. The CDR3 runs 12 residues.

The rearrangement links TRBV10-3 to TRBJ2-1, with 9 bases matching TRBD2. V trimming: 3 bases; J trimming: 9 bases; junction bases outside the gene matches: 15. CDR1 is ENHRY, CDR2 SYGVKD, per germline. CDR3 length equals 17 residues. Here the CDR3 reads CAISDPSAGGSFGEQFF. The CDR3, as DNA: TGTGCCATCAGTGACCCCTCGGCGGGAGGGAGTTTTGGTGAGCAGTTCTTC.

The genes are TRBV7-6 and TRBJ1-3, with 9 bases that match TRBD1. CDR1 is SGHVS and CDR2 is FNYEAQ in the germline V gene. This CDR3 is 16 amino acids long. Trimming at V came to 2 bases and at J to 0 bases, leaving 2 bases not matched to a gene. The CDR3 nucleotides read TGTGCCAGCAGCTTAACGGGACAGGGCTCTGGAAACACCATATATTTT. Translation gives CASSLTGQGSGNTIYF.

The V and J genes are TRBV5-1 and TRBJ2-7; no clear D. Deletions cut 4 bases from V and 2 bases from J, with 13 bases between. The CDR3 is 14 amino acids. The germline V gene encodes CDR1 SGHRS and CDR2 YFSETQ. Written as DNA, the CDR3 is TGCGCCAGCAGCCCTTCGCCAGGCACCTACGAGCAGTACTTC. It codes for CASSPSPGTYEQYF.